This entry describes one TCR beta chain. Its matching antigen is unknown. Germline CDR1 is SGHKS and CDR2 is YYEKEE (reference sequence). There are 14 residues in the CDR3. V lost 2 bases and J 2 bases, leaving 10 bases between the germline ends. These data originate in a study of graft-versus-host responses after intestinal transplantation. Study context: All of the recipients had induction that used anti-thymocyte globulin, then tacrolimus and steroids for approximately 3 years.

Sequenced by immunoSEQ multiplex PCR; TCRdb stores in-frame clones only, minus some. Of roughly 25,000 clones listed, 90% to 95% are singletons. Study outcomes and limitations: GvH clones occurred in recipient marrow; some first appeared in ileum or blood.

The chain links TRBV5-5 to TRBJ1-1; D gene ambiguous. This receptor was taken from a human patient who received an intestinal transplant, so some T cells may come from the graft donor. The sample was PBMCs, taken 18 days after transplant. This chain's CDR3 is CASSLSATNTEAFF. The DNA for the CDR3 is TGTGCCAGCAGCTTAAGTGCAACCAACACTGAAGCTTTCTTT.